These 14 T cell receptor beta chains were sequenced from one sample in a study of blood T cells in healthy people across ages. A second about 7 to 12 cycle PCR used barcoded and J-beta primers. TCRdb analysed the 5' RACE reads with MiXCR anew, one entry per CDR3 protein. Of about 930,000 distinct CDR3 sequences in the sample, 25% to 35% were seen once. These data are also associated with another study on T cells of mothers and their children.

The sequenced material came from blood. The receptors were gathered from a woman aged 40 to 50 in good health.

This clonotype was seen many times. V is TRBV12-3 or TRBV12-4 and J is TRBJ2-5; D not resolved. This CDR3 comprises 14 residues. V lost 6 bases, J lost 2 bases, and 13 bases lay in between. The CDR3 spells CASSRWSFQETQYF. CDR3 DNA sequence: TGTGCCAGCAGCCGGTGGAGCTTTCAAGAGACCCAGTACTTC.

The table lists this clonotype with a few counts. This chain joins TRBV27 and TRBJ1-2; D may be TRBD1 (5 bases). The CDR3 extends over 12 amino acids. Germline V gives CDR1 MNHEY, CDR2 SMNVEV (reference sequence). With 6 bases removed from V and 11 bases from J, the gap between germline ends came to 16 bases. Here the CDR3 reads CASRGAGRAYTF. CDR3 DNA sequence: TGTGCCAGCAGAGGGGCGGGCAGGGCATACACCTTC.

The gene calls are TRBV28 and TRBJ2-3; 7 bases align to TRBD2. Trimming removed 2 bases from V and 1 base from J; junction bases left unmatched: 9. Germline values: CDR1 MDHEN, CDR2 SYDVKM. The CDR3 is 17 residues long. CDR3 sequence (DNA): TGTGCCAGCAGTTTAGGTATTCGGGGGGATCGCACAGATACGCAGTATTTT. This encodes CASSLGIRGDRTDTQYF.

There are many counts of this clonotype. As DNA, the CDR3 is TGTGCCAGCAGCCCGGACAGGGGGCACTACGAGCAGTACTTC. Protein: CASSPDRGHYEQYF. The chain carries TRBV27 and TRBJ2-7; TRBD1 aligns across 11 bases. Looked up from germline, CDR1 is MNHEY and CDR2 is SMNVEV (reference sequence). The CDR3 length is 14 residues. V dropped 6 bases and J dropped 3; count of bases not matched to a gene: 4.

This clonotype has a handful of counts. Since a much larger clone is just one base distant, this may be a read error. The rearrangement links TRBV29-1 to TRBJ2-7, with TRBD2 identical over 9 bases. Trimming cost V 3 bases and J 7 bases; bases outside gene matches: 7. Germline V gives CDR1 SQVTM, CDR2 ANQGSEA. The CDR3 is 13 amino acids. In nucleotides, the CDR3 is TGCAGCGTTGAGCTAGCGGGGATGGGGGAGCAGTACTTC. Translated: CSVELAGMGEQYF.

This clonotype was detected a few times. The V and J genes are TRBV28 and TRBJ1-1; a weak D match, TRBD1 (6 bases). Germline values: CDR1 MDHEN, CDR2 SYDVKM. The CDR3 is made up of 10 amino acids. V was trimmed by 5 bases and J by 8 bases, leaving 6 bases between them. As DNA, the CDR3 is TGTGCCAGCAGTGGACAGGAAGCTTTCTTT. Protein product: CASSGQEAFF.

V usage is TRBV7-2 and J usage is TRBJ2-1; 8 bases agree with TRBD1. The trim removed 0 bases at V and 1 base at J, leaving 2 bases unmatched. CDR3 length equals 16 residues. CDR1 SGHTA and CDR2 FQGNSA come from the germline V gene. The CDR3 region is CASSLARTGSYNEQFF. CDR3 DNA sequence: TGTGCCAGCAGCTTAGCTCGGACAGGGTCCTACAATGAGCAGTTCTTC.

Ten or more counts support this clonotype. This chain uses TRBV6-2 or TRBV6-3 with TRBJ1-2; perhaps TRBD1 as D (5 bases). V shed 6 bases and J shed 4 bases, with 9 bases lying between them. The CDR3 spans 12 residues. Per germline, CDR1 MNHEY and CDR2 SVGEGT. In DNA, the CDR3 is TGTGCCAGCAGCCGGGACGCCTATGGCTACACCTTC. Translated: CASSRDAYGYTF.

As concerns this clonotype: The junction departs from the called germline gene at one end, perhaps through a read error. The rearrangement joins TRBV28 to TRBJ2-4; 7 bases map to TRBD2. The J call is doubtful: the DNA matches TRBJ2-7 better. Germline CDR1 and CDR2: MDHEN and SYDVKM. The CDR3 runs to 15 residues. CDR3: CAGSIWTVAGHEQYF. DNA of the CDR3: TGTGCCGGCAGTATTTGGACGGTAGCGGGCCACGAGCAGTACTTC.

The sample holds many counts of this clonotype. J is TRBJ2-1 and V is TRBV6-4, with D hard to call. Trimming pared 3 bases from V and 3 bases from J, leaving 9 bases between. CDR3 length: 14 amino acids. Germline V gene sequence: CDR1 MRHNA, CDR2 SNTAGT. The CDR3 loop is CASSEGYDYNEQFF. CDR3 DNA: TGTGCCAGCAGTGAGGGTTACGACTACAATGAGCAGTTCTTC.

This chain uses TRBV28 with TRBJ1-2, with TRBD1 identical over 7 bases. The CDR3 sequence is 14 residues long. The V segment lost 2 bases and the J segment 4 bases; nucleotides outside the gene matches: 4. Germline values: CDR1 MDHEN, CDR2 SYDVKM. The CDR3 is CASSLIRGGYGYTF. CDR3 nucleotides: TGTGCCAGCAGTTTAATCAGGGGGGGCTATGGCTACACCTTC.

This clonotype was counted a few times. The CDR3 DNA reads as TGTGCCAGCAGTGAAGAACAGGGGGATCCCTACGAGCAGTACTTC. Amino acid sequence: CASSEEQGDPYEQYF. The V and J genes are TRBV6-1 and TRBJ2-7, with 8 bases fitting TRBD1. The CDR3 is 15 amino acids. Per germline, CDR1 MNHNS and CDR2 SASEGT. J gave up 2 bases and V 1 base, and 4 bases lay outside the gene matches.

This clonotype was counted only a few times. The chain carries TRBV25-1 and TRBJ2-1; D is possibly TRBD1 (6 bases). Trimming pared 3 bases from V and 10 bases from J, leaving 16 bases between. The length of the CDR3 is 14 residues. Germline V CDR1 and CDR2: MGHDK, SYGVNS. CDR3 nucleotide sequence: TGTGCCAGCAGTGACTCGCACAGGGTCCGGGAGCAGTTCTTC. Translation: CASSDSHRVREQFF. Combining the CDR3 with reference TRBV25-1 and TRBJ2-1 gives the whole variable domain EADIYQTPRYLVIGTGKKITLECSQTMGHDKMYWYQQDPGMELHLIHYSYGVNSTEKGDLSSESTVSRIRTEHFPLTLESARPSHTSQYLCASSDSHRVREQFFGPGTRLTVL.

This clonotype has just a few counts. The chain links TRBV4-1 to TRBJ2-3; D might be TRBD1 (5 bases). This CDR3 spans 14 amino acids. In germline, CDR1 is MGHRA, CDR2 YSYEKL. Trimming took off 4 bases at V and 6 bases at J, with 14 bases between the two ends. CDR3: CASSPPQGPDTQYF. The CDR3 DNA sequence: TGCGCCAGCAGCCCCCCCCAGGGCCCGGATACGCAGTATTTT.